The text below deals with one TCR beta chain. Sequencing was performed with immunoSEQ multiplex PCR; in TCRdb, only in-frame clones are kept and a portion is missing. The repertoire holds 200,000 to 300,000 clones, with around 88% as singletons. The germline V gene has CDR1 MNHNY and CDR2 SVGAGI (reference sequence). Trimming removed 6 bases from V and 4 bases from J, with 12 bases in between. The CDR3 covers 13 residues. The sample originates from a study of blood T cell repertoires in COVID-19. Those enrolled in Seattle joined during active infection and were followed longitudinally afterward. The sequence came from a woman at least 80 years old with COVID-19, enrolled during active disease. V usage is TRBV6-6 and J usage is TRBJ1-2; D is possibly TRBD1 (5 bases). The material sequenced was peripheral blood. The chain's CDR3 is CASSPGGVYGYTF. The CDR3 DNA reads TGTGCCAGCAGCCCCGGGGGGGTCTATGGCTACACCTTC.